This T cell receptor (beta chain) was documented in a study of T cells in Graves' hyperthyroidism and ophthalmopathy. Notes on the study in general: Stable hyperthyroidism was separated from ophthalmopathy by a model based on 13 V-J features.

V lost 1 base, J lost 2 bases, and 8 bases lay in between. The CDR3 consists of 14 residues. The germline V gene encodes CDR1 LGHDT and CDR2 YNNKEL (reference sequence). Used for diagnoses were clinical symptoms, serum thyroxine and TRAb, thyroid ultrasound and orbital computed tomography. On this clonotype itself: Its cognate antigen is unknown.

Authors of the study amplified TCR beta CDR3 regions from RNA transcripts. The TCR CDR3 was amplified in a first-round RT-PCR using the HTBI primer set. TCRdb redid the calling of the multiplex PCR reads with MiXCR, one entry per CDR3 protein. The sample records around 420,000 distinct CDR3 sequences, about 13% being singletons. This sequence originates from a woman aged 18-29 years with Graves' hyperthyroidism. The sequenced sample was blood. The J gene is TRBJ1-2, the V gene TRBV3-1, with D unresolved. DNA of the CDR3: TGTGCCAGCAGCCAAGGGTCGGGGAACTATGGCTACACCTTC. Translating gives CASSQGSGNYGYTF. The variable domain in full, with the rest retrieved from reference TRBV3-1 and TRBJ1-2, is DTAVSQTPKYLVTQMGNDKSIKCEQNLGHDTMYWYKQDSKKFLKIMFSYNNKELIINETVPNRFSPKSPDKAHLNLHINSLELGDSAVYFCASSQGSGNYGYTFGSGTRLTVV.